One and the same sample provided the 16 T cell receptor beta chains below, sequenced in a study of response to subunit inactivated influenza vaccine. A single record per CDR3 protein comes from TCRdb applying MiXCR to the RT-PCR reads. The sample lists around 580,000 distinct CDR3 sequences; roughly 10% were seen once. Source: PBMCs from blood, taken on the day of vaccination. The receptors stem from a man over 45 who received an inactivated influenza vaccine.

This clonotype appeared many times. The chain couples TRBV12-3 or TRBV12-4 to TRBJ2-7; 10 nucleotides agree with TRBD1. The CDR3 is 14 residues long. With 6 bases clipped from V and 3 bases from J, the junction kept 5 bases outside the gene matches. The CDR3, as DNA: TGTGCCAGCAGCCCGGGACAGGGGAACTACGAGCAGTACTTC. Translated: CASSPGQGNYEQYF.

The rearrangement uses TRBV7-9 and TRBJ2-2; 8 positions match TRBD2. Per the germline V gene, CDR1 is SEHNR and CDR2 is FQNEAQ (reference sequence). With V trimmed by 4 bases and J by 1 base, 5 bases remained unmatched. The CDR3 runs to 16 residues. CDR3 residues: CASSSLGLVNTGELFF. In DNA, the CDR3 is TGTGCCAGCAGCTCTTTGGGACTAGTGAACACCGGGGAGCTGTTTTTT. The variable domain in full, with the rest retrieved from reference TRBV7-9 and TRBJ2-2, is DTGVSQNPRHKITKRGQNVTFRCDPISEHNRLYWYRQTLGQGPEFLTYFQNEAQLEKSRLLSDRFSAERPKGSFSTLEIQRTEQGDSAMYLCASSSLGLVNTGELFFGEGSRLTVL.

The J gene is TRBJ2-5, the V gene TRBV28; 12 bases align to TRBD2. Germline V lookup: CDR1 MDHEN, CDR2 SYDVKM. CDR3 length: 16 residues. The ends lost 5 bases at V and 0 bases at J; junction bases unmatched: 4. The CDR3 sequence: CASSPTSGRYQETQYF. CDR3 nucleotides: TGTGCCAGCAGTCCCACTAGCGGGAGGTACCAAGAGACCCAGTACTTC. Using reference TRBV28 and TRBJ2-5 for the parts outside the CDR3, the full variable domain is DVKVTQSSRYLVKRTGEKVFLECVQDMDHENMFWYRQDPGLGLRLIYFSYDVKMKEKGDIPEGYSVSREKKERFSLILESASTNQTSMYLCASSPTSGRYQETQYFGPGTRLLVL.

V and J are TRBV12-3 or TRBV12-4 and TRBJ2-7, with 10 bases matching TRBD2. This CDR3 has 15 residues. Germline trimming cut 4 bases from V and 4 bases from J; bases unmatched to any gene: 7. Here the CDR3 DNA reads TGTGCCAGCAGTTCCCCTAGCGGGGGAAGGTACGAGCAGTACTTC. This codes for CASSSPSGGRYEQYF.

The chain has TRBV6-5 and TRBJ1-5; D is uncertain. Germline CDR1 and CDR2: MNHEY and SVGAGI. This CDR3 is 18 amino acids long. V was shortened by 7 bases and J by 0 bases, with 22 bases between the two germline ends. CDR3 residues: CASTTPVGVGYSNQPQHF. CDR3 nucleotide sequence: TGTGCCAGCACCACACCGGTCGGGGTGGGGTATAGCAATCAGCCCCAGCATTTT.

The chain is built from TRBV7-6 and TRBJ2-2; 12 nucleotides agree with TRBD2. The CDR3 covers 17 residues. With V trimmed by 6 bases and J by 4 bases, 9 bases remained unmatched. The germline CDR1 and CDR2 sequences are SGHVS and FNYEAQ. The CDR3 spells CASRTTSGRSGTGELFF. In DNA, the CDR3 is TGTGCCAGCAGGACCACTAGCGGGAGGTCGGGCACCGGGGAGCTGTTTTTT. Together with reference TRBV7-6 and TRBJ2-2, the CDR3 gives the full variable domain: GAGVSQSPRYKVTKRGQDVALRCDPISGHVSLYWYRQALGQGPEFLTYFNYEAQQDKSGLPNDRFSAERPEGSISTLTIQRTEQRDSAMYRCASRTTSGRSGTGELFFGEGSRLTVL.

This clonotype was detected many times. V gene TRBV7-2 combines with J gene TRBJ2-7; D gene ambiguous. Germline CDR1 and CDR2: SGHTA and FQGNSA. The CDR3 length is 11 residues. Trimming pared 5 bases from V and 0 bases from J, leaving 2 bases between. CDR3 loop: CASSVSYEQYF. Written as DNA, the CDR3 is TGTGCCAGCAGCGTCTCCTACGAGCAGTACTTC.

The chain links TRBV29-1 to TRBJ2-7; D is undetermined. The CDR3 length is 13 residues. Germline-derived CDR1 and CDR2 are SQVTM and ANQGSEA. Trimming left V 0 bases short and J 6 bases short, with 12 bases between. The CDR3 DNA reads TGCAGCGTTGAAGATCGGATTGCAGCCGAGCAGTACTTC. This gives the protein CSVEDRIAAEQYF.

As for this clonotype: A much larger clone lies one base from this, so it may be a read error. The V and J genes are TRBV5-1 and TRBJ2-3; a weak D match, TRBD2 (5 bases). The CDR3 covers 15 residues. Germline lookup yields CDR1 SGHRS and CDR2 YFSETQ. CDR3 amino acids: CASSWRASSTETQYF. CDR3 bases: TGCGCCAGCAGCTGGCGGGCCTCTAGCACAGAGACGCAGTATTTT.

DNA for the CDR3: TGTGCCAGCAGCACCGGGACAGGGATCGGTACGTACGAGCAGTACTTC. Translated: CASSTGTGIGTYEQYF. V gene TRBV5-6 combines with J gene TRBJ2-7; 9 nucleotides agree with TRBD1. The ends lost 4 bases at V and 4 bases at J; junction bases unmatched: 12. From germline, CDR1 is SGHDT and CDR2 YYEEEE. The CDR3 extends over 16 amino acids.

This clonotype was observed a few times. V is TRBV27 and J is TRBJ1-2; D ambiguous. CDR3 length: 19 residues. The V gene's germline CDR1 is MNHEY and CDR2 SMNVEV (reference sequence). The ends were cut back, 2 bases at V and 5 bases at J, with 27 bases in the middle. CDR3 bases: TGTGCCAGCAGTTTAGCTCCGAAATCTCGGGTCCTAAGATGGTATGGCTACACCTTC. Protein product: CASSLAPKSRVLRWYGYTF.

The CDR3 is CASTNPAGWSPDTQYF. As DNA, the CDR3 is TGTGCCAGCACCAATCCCGCAGGGTGGTCACCAGATACGCAGTATTTT. The chain combines TRBV12-3 or TRBV12-4 with TRBJ2-3; possibly TRBD1 for D (5 bases). The CDR3 is made up of 16 amino acids. V lost 7 bases, J lost 4 bases, and 21 bases lay in between.

This clonotype was recorded at least ten times. V and J are TRBV4-3 and TRBJ2-1; TRBD2 aligns across 8 bases. J lost 3 bases, V lost 4 bases, and 11 bases had no gene match. The CDR3 is 17 amino acids. Germline CDR1 LGHNA, CDR2 YSLEER. The CDR3 loop is CASSRAFGSGNYNEQFF. Written as DNA, the CDR3 is TGCGCCAGCAGCCGCGCCTTCGGTAGCGGGAACTACAATGAGCAGTTCTTC.

This clonotype was seen repeatedly, ten times or more. This rearrangement joins TRBV12-3 or TRBV12-4 to TRBJ1-1; D not resolved. Trimming took 5 bases from V and 1 from J, leaving 8 bases between them. This CDR3 contains 13 residues. The chain's CDR3 is CASSKTANTEAFF. Here the CDR3 DNA reads TGTGCCAGCAGTAAAACCGCGAACACTGAAGCTTTCTTT.

This clonotype was seen at least ten times. The chain links TRBV11-3 to TRBJ2-1; D gene uncertain. Deletions cut 8 bases from V and 0 bases from J, with 14 bases between. Germline lookup yields CDR1 SGHNT and CDR2 YENEEA. The CDR3 spans 15 residues. Here the CDR3 reads CASSLARSSYNEQFF. The CDR3 DNA is TGTGCCAGCTCTCTTGCGCGGAGCTCCTACAATGAGCAGTTCTTC.

This clonotype was recorded a few times. The J gene is TRBJ2-1, the V gene TRBV14; D may match TRBD1 or TRBD2 (5 bases each). V gave up 0 bases and J gave up 11 bases, with 11 bases separating them. Germline values: CDR1 SGHDN, CDR2 FVKESK. The CDR3 loop spans 13 amino acids. Here the CDR3 reads CASSQDRGTKQFF. DNA for the CDR3: TGTGCCAGCAGCCAAGATCGAGGGACGAAGCAGTTCTTC. Full variable domain (outside the CDR3, taken from reference TRBV14 and TRBJ2-1): EAGVTQFPSHSVIEKGQTVTLRCDPISGHDNLYWYRRVMGKEIKFLLHFVKESKQDESGMPNNRFLAERTGGTYSTLKVQPAELEDSGVYFCASSQDRGTKQFFGPGTRLTVL.